The sequence of this T cell receptor (beta chain) was determined in a study of T cell changes during pregnancy in multiple sclerosis. The CDR3 runs to 14 residues. V was pared by 6 bases and J by 1 base, with 12 bases between. In germline, CDR1 is LNHDA, CDR2 SQIVND (reference sequence). Data came from immunoSEQ multiplex PCR; TCRdb stores just in-frame clones and leaves some out. The repertoire has under 100,000 clones, around 93% of them found once; the top ten carry 1.5% to 2%. The chain is built from TRBV19 and TRBJ1-2, with D perhaps TRBD1 (5 bases). The sequencing used peripheral blood, collected in the first trimester of pregnancy. The origin of this receptor is a female donor in good health, enrolled as a control in a pregnancy study. The CDR3 region is CASRRDSSNYGYTF. As DNA, the CDR3 is TGTGCCAGTAGGAGGGACTCCAGTAACTATGGCTACACCTTC.